The 32 T cell receptor beta chains listed next were all sequenced from one sample in a study of beta chain features in type 1 diabetes. Every bit of the isolated RNA underwent reverse transcription, so sequencing read expressed TCRB transcripts. Measured with immunoSEQ multiplex PCR; TCRdb has only the in-frame clones, and not every one. The sample has about 130,000 clones, 9.2% seen once. The sample was central memory CD4+ T cells from blood. The receptors stem from a man between 18 and 35 years old in good health.

Many counts were recorded for this clone. The V call is TRBV29-1, the J call TRBJ2-7; 7 bases agree with TRBD1. The germline V gene has CDR1 SQVTM and CDR2 ANQGSEA. There are 12 residues in the CDR3. The J segment lost 2 bases and the V segment lost 4 bases, leaving 2 bases of the junction unmatched. CDR3 sequence: CSVGGQPYEQYF. For the CDR3, the DNA is TGCAGCGTTGGGGGACAGCCCTACGAGCAGTACTTC.

This clone was observed a handful of times. The rearrangement uses TRBV7-2 and TRBJ2-1; D might be TRBD1 (6 bases). The CDR3 spans 15 residues. Germline CDR1 SGHTA, CDR2 FQGNSA. The V end lost 5 bases, the J end lost 9 bases, and 20 bases lay between the germline ends. CDR3 region: CASSPDWMGHSEQFF. In nucleotides, the CDR3 is TGTGCCAGCAGCCCAGACTGGATGGGACATAGTGAGCAGTTCTTC.

This clone appeared many times. The V and J genes are TRBV7-2 and TRBJ2-4; tentatively, D is TRBD2 (6 bases). CDR1 and CDR2 (germline): SGHTA, FQGNSA. The ends were cut back, 3 bases at V and 1 base at J, with 13 bases in the middle. The CDR3 spans 16 residues. The DNA for the CDR3 is TGTGCCAGCAGCTTCCCCGGGACTGCGGCCAAAAACATTCAGTACTTC. Its protein product is CASSFPGTAAKNIQYF. Together with reference TRBV7-2 and TRBJ2-4, the CDR3 gives the full variable domain: GAGVSQSPSNKVTEKGKDVELRCDPISGHTALYWYRQSLGQGLEFLIYFQGNSAPDKSGLPSDRFSAERTGGSVSTLTIQRTQQEDSAVYLCASSFPGTAAKNIQYFGAGTRLSVL.

This clone was counted a few times. This chain connects TRBV27 to TRBJ2-7; weak D call: TRBD2 (7 bases). Germline V CDR1 and CDR2: MNHEY, SMNVEV (reference sequence). The CDR3 extends over 16 amino acids. The V end was cut by 5 bases, the J end by 4 bases, with 21 bases between. CDR3 in amino acids: CASSPFRGGLWYEQYF. The CDR3 DNA reads as TGTGCCAGCAGTCCTTTTAGGGGGGGGCTCTGGTACGAGCAGTACTTC.

The chain links TRBV10-3 to TRBJ2-7, with D perhaps matching TRBD1 (6 bases). Germline CDR1 and CDR2: ENHRY and SYGVKD. CDR3 length: 14 residues. V lost 6 bases to trimming and J lost 1 base, with 13 bases between them. The CDR3 DNA sequence: TGTGCCATCAGCGAGCTAGGGGGATCCTACGAGCAGTACTTC. It specifies CAISELGGSYEQYF.

This clone occurred many times. The CDR3 DNA follows: TGTGCCTGGAGCAAACAGGGGATCGGGGAGCTGTTTTTT. It is translated as CAWSKQGIGELFF. The chain recombines TRBV30 with TRBJ2-2; 7 nucleotides agree with TRBD1. Germline CDR1 GTSNPN, CDR2 SVGIG (reference sequence). V shed 3 bases, J shed 7 bases, and the junction held 5 bases outside the gene matches. CDR3 size: 13 residues.

V usage is TRBV10-3 and J usage is TRBJ1-2; 7 bases agree with TRBD1. The length of the CDR3 is 16 residues. The V gene end was trimmed by 6 bases and the J gene end by 1 base; junction bases not matched to a gene: 11. Germline V gene lookup returns CDR1 ENHRY and CDR2 SYGVKD. The CDR3 loop reads CAIRKGQAEFNYGYTF. CDR3 in DNA: TGTGCCATCAGGAAAGGACAGGCGGAATTTAACTATGGCTACACCTTC.

The gene calls are TRBV6-6 and TRBJ2-7, with D possibly being TRBD2 (6 bases). V lost 6 bases and J lost 4, with 7 bases in between. In germline, CDR1 is MNHNY, CDR2 SVGAGI (reference sequence). This CDR3 contains 11 residues. The CDR3: CASSGGYEQYF. The CDR3 DNA reads as TGTGCCAGCAGCGGGGGATACGAGCAGTACTTC.

This clone was seen more than once but under ten times. The chain joins TRBV5-4 to TRBJ2-5; 10 bases map to TRBD1. Near its end, the DNA agrees better with TRBJ2-7, so the J call may be wrong. Germline CDR1 is SGHNT and CDR2 is YYREEE (reference sequence). CDR3 length equals 13 residues. CDR3 sequence (DNA): TGTGCCAGCACCAGACAGGGGGCCGACGAGCAGTACTTC. It specifies CASTRQGADEQYF.

This clone was seen repeatedly, ten times or more. J is TRBJ1-6 and V is TRBV14, with D uncertain. V was pared by 4 bases and J by 11 bases, with 9 bases between. The germline V gene encodes CDR1 SGHDN and CDR2 FVKESK. This CDR3 spans 12 amino acids. CDR3 sequence (DNA): TGTGCCAGCAGCCTCGAGGGAACACCCCTCCACTTT. Translation: CASSLEGTPLHF.

This clone was observed a few times. The chain uses TRBV5-6 and TRBJ1-5, with D perhaps TRBD1 (6 bases). CDR1 is SGHDT, CDR2 YYEEEE, per germline. Trimming pared 2 bases from V and 6 bases from J, leaving 15 bases between. This CDR3 contains 15 residues. DNA of the CDR3: TGTGCCAGCAGCTTACAACAGGGTTCAGGTCAGCCCCAGCATTTT. Its translation: CASSLQQGSGQPQHF.

This clone appeared a few times. The rearrangement uses TRBV9 and TRBJ1-5; D not resolved. The CDR3 totals 14 residues. V was trimmed by 0 bases and J by 9 bases, leaving 13 bases between them. Germline V gene sequence: CDR1 SGDLS, CDR2 YYNGEE. The CDR3 DNA is TGTGCCAGCAGCGTAGCTCCAGGCCCATCGCCCCAGCATTTT. Translated: CASSVAPGPSPQHF.

J is TRBJ2-7 and V is TRBV30, with 10 bases that match TRBD1. Germline CDR1 GTSNPN, CDR2 SVGIG (reference sequence). Trimming took 4 bases from V and 7 from J; bases not matched to a gene: 7. The CDR3 has 13 residues. The CDR3 DNA reads TGTGCCTGGACAGACAGGGGGCTGGGTGAGCAGTACTTC. It yields the protein CAWTDRGLGEQYF. Supplemented by reference TRBV30 and TRBJ2-7, the full variable domain reads SQTIHQWPATLVQPVGSPLSLECTVEGTSNPNLYWYRQAAGRGLQLLFYSVGIGQISSEVPQNLSASRPQDRQFILSSKKLLLSDSGFYLCAWTDRGLGEQYFGPGTRLTVT.

This clone was found a few times. Different DNA sequences within this sample yield the same CDR3. The gene calls are TRBV25-1 and TRBJ2-6; D is possibly TRBD2 (5 bases). Germline CDR1 MGHDK, CDR2 SYGVNS. The CDR3 has 16 amino acids. The ends were cut back, 3 bases at V and 2 bases at J, with 11 bases in the middle. In nucleotides, the CDR3 is TGTGCCAGCAGTGAGATATGGGGAGCTGGGGCCAACGTCCTGACTTTC. This sequence encodes CASSEIWGAGANVLTF.

Remarks on this clone: In the same sample, other DNA sequences code for this CDR3. The V and J genes are TRBV2 and TRBJ2-3; D gene unclear. V lost 7 bases, J lost 1 base, and 9 bases lay in between. The CDR3 spans 13 residues. CDR1 is SNHLY and CDR2 is FYNNEI in the germline V gene. For the CDR3, the DNA is TGTGCCAGCAATCGCCAGGGCACAGATACGCAGTATTTT. Its translation: CASNRQGTDTQYF.

This clone was detected only a few times. This rearrangement joins TRBV6-5 to TRBJ1-2, with 9 positions matching TRBD1. J lost 8 bases, V lost 0 bases, and 7 bases had no gene match. The length of the CDR3 is 15 residues. In germline, CDR1 is MNHEY, CDR2 SVGAGI. CDR3 residues: CASSYSEQGARGYTF. The CDR3 DNA reads as TGTGCCAGCAGTTACTCCGAACAGGGGGCGCGAGGCTACACCTTC.

This clone was seen more than once but under ten times. J is TRBJ2-5 and V is TRBV7-2; a weak D match, TRBD1 (6 bases). The V and J ends lost 5 bases and 5 bases respectively, with 15 bases between them. From germline, CDR1 is SGHTA and CDR2 FQGNSA. CDR3 size: 14 residues. The DNA of the CDR3 is TGTGCCAGCAGCCCAACGGGGACACGGGAGACCCAGTACTTC. It codes for CASSPTGTRETQYF.

The chain carries TRBV6-5 and TRBJ2-2, with 12 bases aligning to TRBD1. Germline V lookup: CDR1 MNHEY, CDR2 SVGAGI. The CDR3 runs 15 residues. J gave up 7 bases and V 6 bases, and 6 bases lay outside the gene matches. The chain's CDR3 is CASRTGTGGFGELFF. CDR3 nucleotide sequence: TGTGCCAGCAGAACCGGGACAGGGGGCTTCGGGGAGCTGTTTTTT.

This clone was detected ten times or more. This chain joins TRBV5-6 and TRBJ2-1; 7 bases are shared with TRBD1. The CDR3 runs to 12 residues. J was trimmed by 14 bases and V by 2 bases; bases with no gene match: 7. Germline values: CDR1 SGHDT, CDR2 YYEEEE. CDR3: CASSFDGRGKFF. DNA for the CDR3: TGTGCCAGCAGCTTTGACGGCAGGGGGAAGTTCTTC.

This clone showed up just a few times. V and J are TRBV19 and TRBJ2-1; no definite D call. CDR3 length: 16 residues. V was cut by 5 bases and J by 3 bases, with 17 bases left in between. Germline V gene sequence: CDR1 LNHDA, CDR2 SQIVND (reference sequence). The CDR3 is CASSRVSRRNYNEQFF. The CDR3, as DNA: TGTGCCAGTAGTCGGGTTAGTCGACGCAACTACAATGAGCAGTTCTTC.

This clone was seen ten or more times. The genes are TRBV29-1 and TRBJ2-5; TRBD1 agrees at 9 bases. Germline CDR1 reads SQVTM; CDR2 reads ANQGSEA. J was trimmed by 6 bases and V by 4 bases; bases with no gene match: 6. The CDR3 has 13 residues. CDR3 nucleotide sequence: TGCAGCGTTGCCGAGACAGGGGGAAAGACCCAGTACTTC. Its translation: CSVAETGGKTQYF. Together with reference TRBV29-1 and TRBJ2-5, the CDR3 gives the full variable domain: SAVISQKPSRDICQRGTSLTIQCQVDSQVTMMFWYRQQPGQSLTLIATANQGSEATYESGFVIDKFPISRPNLTFSTLTVSNMSPEDSSIYLCSVAETGGKTQYFGPGTRLLVL.

This clone was counted only a few times. V usage is TRBV4-2 and J usage is TRBJ2-7; D uncertain. Trimming removed 1 base from V and 2 bases from J, with 9 bases in between. The CDR3 is 14 residues long. Germline V gene sequence: CDR1 LGHNA, CDR2 YNFKEQ. Here the CDR3 reads CASSQGSGAYEQYF. DNA of the CDR3: TGTGCCAGCAGCCAAGGATCCGGAGCCTACGAGCAGTACTTC.

This clone came up a few times. V and J are TRBV4-1 and TRBJ2-7; 7 nucleotides align to TRBD2. CDR1 is MGHRA and CDR2 is YSYEKL in the germline V gene. V lost 1 base to trimming and J lost 0 bases; unmatched junction nucleotides: 3. The CDR3 is 15 residues long. In DNA, the CDR3 is TGCGCCAGCAGCCAAGGTCTAGCGGACTCCTACGAGCAGTACTTC. Translating gives CASSQGLADSYEQYF.

In this sample, this clone turned up a few times. V usage is TRBV7-9 and J usage is TRBJ2-3; D gene unclear. Trimming took 3 bases from V and 0 from J, leaving 4 bases between them. The CDR3 covers 13 residues. CDR1 SEHNR and CDR2 FQNEAQ come from the germline V gene (reference sequence). The CDR3 coding sequence is TGTGCCAGCAGCTTCGGGAGCACAGATACGCAGTATTTT. This translates into CASSFGSTDTQYF.

This clone has just a few counts. This chain joins TRBV25-1 and TRBJ2-5, with D maybe TRBD1 (5 bases). Trimming removed 3 bases from V and 3 bases from J, with 5 bases in between. Germline loops: CDR1 MGHDK, CDR2 SYGVNS. The length of the CDR3 is 12 residues. In DNA form, the CDR3 reads TGTGCCAGCAGTGACAGGGAAGAGACCCAGTACTTC. As protein: CASSDREETQYF.

This clone has more than one count but fewer than ten. This chain connects TRBV11-3 to TRBJ2-2, with D unresolved. Trimming shortened V by 3 bases and J by 7 bases, and 9 bases separated the two germline ends. From germline, CDR1 is SGHNT and CDR2 YENEEA. The CDR3 has 13 amino acids. The CDR3 DNA follows: TGTGCCAGCAGCTTGGTGCAGTACGGGGAGCTGTTTTTT. It translates to CASSLVQYGELFF.

The chain links TRBV11-2 to TRBJ2-7; the D gene is possibly TRBD1 (6 bases). Germline lookup yields CDR1 SGHAT and CDR2 FQNNGV. This CDR3 has 13 amino acids. Trimming pared 5 bases from V and 3 bases from J, leaving 11 bases between. The CDR3 coding sequence is TGTGCCAGCAGCACCGACAGGCTCTACGAGCAGTACTTC. It translates to CASSTDRLYEQYF.

This clone was picked up a small number of times. The CDR3 nucleotides are TGTGCCAGCAGCGTTACTAGCGGGGGGGCGGATGAGCAGTTCTTC. Translated, it gives CASSVTSGGADEQFF. V is TRBV9 and J is TRBJ2-1; 13 nucleotides agree with TRBD2. Trimming at V came to 2 bases and at J to 8 bases, leaving 4 bases not matched to a gene. The CDR3 is 15 residues long. Per the germline V gene, CDR1 is SGDLS and CDR2 is YYNGEE.

The chain combines TRBV9 with TRBJ2-7, with TRBD1 matching over 10 bases. The germline V gene encodes CDR1 SGDLS and CDR2 YYNGEE. There are 14 residues in the CDR3. V lost 9 bases, J lost 6 bases, and 12 bases stayed unmatched. The CDR3 spells CAIKLRDRGREQYF. CDR3 in DNA: TGTGCCATCAAACTCCGGGACAGGGGCCGCGAGCAGTACTTC.

This CDR3 is CASSLTRTRENYGYTF. The CDR3 bases are TGTGCCAGCAGCTTAACGCGGACCAGGGAAAACTATGGCTACACCTTC. The V gene is TRBV7-2, the J gene TRBJ1-2; a weak D match, TRBD1 (5 bases). Trimming left V 2 bases short and J 2 bases short, with 15 bases between. The CDR3 sequence is 16 residues long. Germline V gene sequence: CDR1 SGHTA, CDR2 FQGNSA. The full variable domain, completed using reference TRBV7-2 and TRBJ1-2, is GAGVSQSPSNKVTEKGKDVELRCDPISGHTALYWYRQSLGQGLEFLIYFQGNSAPDKSGLPSDRFSAERTGGSVSTLTIQRTQQEDSAVYLCASSLTRTRENYGYTFGSGTRLTVV.

This clone showed up just a few times. This chain connects TRBV27 to TRBJ1-5; TRBD1 is a possible D gene (6 bases). From germline, CDR1 is MNHEY and CDR2 SMNVEV (reference sequence). This CDR3 contains 16 residues. V lost 4 bases, J lost 1 base, and 14 bases lay in between. The CDR3 loop is CASSSIDRRSNQPQHF. The DNA for the CDR3 is TGTGCCAGCAGTTCCATCGACAGGCGAAGCAATCAGCCCCAGCATTTT.

The V and J genes are TRBV27 and TRBJ2-7, with D possibly matching TRBD2 (6 bases). V dropped 5 bases and J dropped 4 bases, with 15 bases sitting between them. CDR1 and CDR2 (germline): MNHEY, SMNVEV (reference sequence). The length of the CDR3 is 14 residues. Here the CDR3 reads CASSERRRGYEQYF. For the CDR3, the DNA is TGTGCCAGCAGTGAGCGGAGGAGGGGATACGAGCAGTACTTC.